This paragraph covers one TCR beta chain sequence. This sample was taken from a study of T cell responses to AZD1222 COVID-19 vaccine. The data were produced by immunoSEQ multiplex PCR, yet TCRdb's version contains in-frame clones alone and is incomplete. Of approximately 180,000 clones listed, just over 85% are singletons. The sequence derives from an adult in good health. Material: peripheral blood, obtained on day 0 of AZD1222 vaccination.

CDR3 sequence: CASSPSGGDSGNTIYF. The CDR3 nucleotides read TGTGCCAGCAGCCCTTCTGGGGGGGACTCGGGAAACACCATATATTTT. The chain recombines TRBV7-9 with TRBJ1-3, with a possible D match to TRBD1 (5 bases). Germline CDR1 SEHNR, CDR2 FQNEAQ (reference sequence). The length of the CDR3 is 16 residues. V lost 5 bases and J 4 bases, leaving 18 bases between the germline ends.